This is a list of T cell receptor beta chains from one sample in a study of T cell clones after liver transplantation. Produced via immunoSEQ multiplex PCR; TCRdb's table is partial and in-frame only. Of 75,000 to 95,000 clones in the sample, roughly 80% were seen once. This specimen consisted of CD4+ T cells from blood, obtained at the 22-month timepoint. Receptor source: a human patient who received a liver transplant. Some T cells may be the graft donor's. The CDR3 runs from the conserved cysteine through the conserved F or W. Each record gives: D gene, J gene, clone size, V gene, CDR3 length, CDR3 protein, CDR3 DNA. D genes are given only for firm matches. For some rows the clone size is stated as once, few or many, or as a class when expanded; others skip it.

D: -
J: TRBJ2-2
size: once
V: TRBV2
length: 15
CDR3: CASSETGSDTGELFF
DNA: TGTGCCAGCAGTGAGACAGGATCGGACACCGGGGAGCTGTTTTTT

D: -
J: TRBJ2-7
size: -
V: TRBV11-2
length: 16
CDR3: CASSLGSSRGAYEQYF
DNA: TGTGCCAGCAGCTTAGGATCATCGCGGGGCGCCTACGAGCAGTACTTC

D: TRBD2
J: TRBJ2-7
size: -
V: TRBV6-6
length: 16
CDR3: CASNLGLAGGTDEQYF
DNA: TGTGCCAGCAATCTGGGACTAGCGGGAGGAACGGACGAGCAGTACTTC

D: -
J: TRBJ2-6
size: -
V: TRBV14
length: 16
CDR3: CASSQNRNSGANVLTF
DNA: TGTGCCAGCAGCCAAAACAGGAACTCTGGGGCCAACGTCCTGACTTTC

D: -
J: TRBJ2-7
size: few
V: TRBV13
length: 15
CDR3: CASSPPSLEPYEQYF
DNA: TGTGCCAGCAGCCCGCCCTCCCTAGAACCCTACGAGCAGTACTTC

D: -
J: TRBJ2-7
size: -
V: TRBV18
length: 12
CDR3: CASSPRSYEQYF
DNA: TGTGCCAGCTCACCACGTTCCTACGAGCAGTACTTC

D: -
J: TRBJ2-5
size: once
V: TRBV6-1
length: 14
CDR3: CASSRTWSEETQYF
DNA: TGTGCCAGCAGTAGGACTTGGAGTGAAGAGACCCAGTACTTC

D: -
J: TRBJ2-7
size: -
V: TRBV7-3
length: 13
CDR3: CASSLSREYEQYF
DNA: TGTGCCAGCAGCTTAAGCCGGGAATACGAGCAGTACTTC

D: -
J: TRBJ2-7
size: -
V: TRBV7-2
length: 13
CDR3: CASSLDPSYEQYF
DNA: TGTGCCAGCAGCTTAGACCCTTCTTACGAGCAGTACTTC

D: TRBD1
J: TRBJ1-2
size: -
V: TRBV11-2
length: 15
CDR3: CASSTPGQIHYGYTF
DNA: TGTGCCAGCAGCACTCCGGGACAGATACACTATGGCTACACCTTC

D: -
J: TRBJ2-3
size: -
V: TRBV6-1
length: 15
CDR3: CASSEGQVRTDTQYF
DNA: TGTGCCAGCAGTGAAGGCCAGGTGAGGACAGATACGCAGTATTTT

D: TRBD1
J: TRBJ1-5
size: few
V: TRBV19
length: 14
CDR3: CASSSTGGVQPQHF
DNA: TGTGCCAGTAGCTCGACAGGGGGCGTTCAGCCCCAGCATTTT

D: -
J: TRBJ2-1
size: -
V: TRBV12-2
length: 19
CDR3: CASRLAPGWTSGSSDEQFF
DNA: TGTGCAAGTCGCTTAGCGCCCGGCTGGACTAGCGGGAGTTCGGATGAGCAGTTCTTC

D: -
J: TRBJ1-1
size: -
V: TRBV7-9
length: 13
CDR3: CASSLLQNTEAFF
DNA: TGTGCCAGCAGCTTATTACAAAACACTGAAGCTTTCTTT

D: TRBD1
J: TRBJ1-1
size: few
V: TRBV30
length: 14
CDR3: CAWKRGPVSTEAFF
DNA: TGTGCCTGGAAAAGGGGGCCGGTTTCCACTGAAGCTTTCTTT

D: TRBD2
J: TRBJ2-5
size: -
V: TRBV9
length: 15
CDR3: CASSPRAGGGETQYF
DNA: TGTGCCAGCAGCCCCCGGGCGGGAGGAGGAGAGACCCAGTACTTC

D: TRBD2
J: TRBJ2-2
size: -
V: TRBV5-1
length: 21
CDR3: CASSFSSGEASGAGVAGELFF
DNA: TGCGCCAGCAGCTTTAGTTCAGGGGAGGCTAGCGGGGCTGGAGTCGCCGGGGAGCTGTTTTTT

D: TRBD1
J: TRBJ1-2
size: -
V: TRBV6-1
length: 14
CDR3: CASSARDRGYGYTF
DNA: TGTGCCAGCAGTGCCCGGGACAGGGGATATGGCTACACCTTC

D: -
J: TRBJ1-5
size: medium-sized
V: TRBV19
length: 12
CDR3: CASSKWVEPQHF
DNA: TGTGCCAGTAGTAAATGGGTTGAGCCCCAGCATTTT

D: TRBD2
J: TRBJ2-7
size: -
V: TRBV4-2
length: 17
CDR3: CASSPATSGSTPYEQYF
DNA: TGTGCCAGCAGCCCGGCGACTAGCGGGAGTACTCCCTACGAGCAGTACTTC

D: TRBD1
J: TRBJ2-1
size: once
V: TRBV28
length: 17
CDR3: CASSLNQGQNIHNEQFF
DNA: TGTGCCAGCAGTCTCAACCAGGGACAGAACATTCACAATGAGCAGTTCTTC

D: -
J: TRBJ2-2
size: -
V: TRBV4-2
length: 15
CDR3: CASSPRAWDTGELFF
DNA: TGTGCCAGCAGCCCCCGGGCCTGGGACACCGGGGAGCTGTTTTTT

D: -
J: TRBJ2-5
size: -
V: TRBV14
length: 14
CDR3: CASSRLDRQETQYF
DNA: TGTGCCAGCAGCCGATTGGACAGACAAGAGACCCAGTACTTC

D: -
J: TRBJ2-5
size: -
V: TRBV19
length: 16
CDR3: CASSTSRGALRRTQYF
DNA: TGTGCCAGTAGCACTAGCCGGGGAGCCCTAAGACGGACCCAGTACTTC

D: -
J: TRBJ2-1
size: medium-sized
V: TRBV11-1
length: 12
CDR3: CASSLIGREQFF
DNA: TGTGCCAGCAGCTTAATAGGGCGCGAGCAGTTCTTC

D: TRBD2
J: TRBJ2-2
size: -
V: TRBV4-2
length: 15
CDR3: CASSQETSGRPGLFF
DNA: TGTGCCAGCAGCCAAGAGACTAGCGGTCGTCCGGGGCTGTTTTTT

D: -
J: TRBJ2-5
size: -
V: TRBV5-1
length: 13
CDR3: CASSLGSRETQYF
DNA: TGCGCCAGCAGCTTGGGATCGAGGGAGACCCAGTACTTC

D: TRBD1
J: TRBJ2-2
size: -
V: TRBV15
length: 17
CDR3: CATSRGPGQGLTGELFF
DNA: TGTGCCACCAGCAGAGGGCCGGGACAGGGTTTAACCGGGGAGCTGTTTTTT

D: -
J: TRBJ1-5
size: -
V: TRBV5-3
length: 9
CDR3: CARSLTQHF
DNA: TGTGCCAGAAGCTTGACCCAGCATTTT

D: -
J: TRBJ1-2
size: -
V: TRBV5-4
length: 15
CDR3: CASSLSAGKVYGYTF
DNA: TGTGCCAGCAGCTTGAGCGCAGGGAAGGTTTATGGCTACACCTTC

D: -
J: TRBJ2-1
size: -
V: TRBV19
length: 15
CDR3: CASSIPARGNNEQFF
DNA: TGTGCCAGTAGTATCCCAGCGCGGGGAAACAATGAGCAGTTCTTC

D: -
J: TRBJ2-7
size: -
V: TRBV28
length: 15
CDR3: CASRNRGGTAYEQYF
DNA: TGTGCCAGCAGAAACCGCGGCGGGACAGCCTACGAGCAGTACTTC

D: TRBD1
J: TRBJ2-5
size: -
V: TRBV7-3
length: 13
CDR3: CASSLGQQETQYF
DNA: TGTGCCAGCAGCTTGGGACAGCAAGAGACCCAGTACTTC

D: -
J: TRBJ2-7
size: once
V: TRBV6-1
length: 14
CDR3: CASSEGGGSYEQYF
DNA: TGTGCCAGCAGTGAAGGTGGGGGCTCCTACGAGCAGTACTTC

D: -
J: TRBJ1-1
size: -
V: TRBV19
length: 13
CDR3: CASSTTAQGEAFF
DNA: TGTGCCAGTAGCACCACGGCCCAGGGAGAAGCTTTCTTT

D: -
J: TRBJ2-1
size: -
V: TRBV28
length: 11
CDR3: CASQTDNEQFF
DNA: TGTGCCAGCCAGACAGACAATGAGCAGTTCTTC

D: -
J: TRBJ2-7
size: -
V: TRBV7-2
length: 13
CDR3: CASIRVGGNEQYF
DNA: TGTGCCAGCATAAGGGTGGGGGGAAACGAGCAGTACTTC

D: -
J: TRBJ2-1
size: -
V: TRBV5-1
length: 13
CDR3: CASSLDSLNEQFF
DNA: TGCGCCAGCAGCTTGGACAGCCTAAATGAGCAGTTCTTC

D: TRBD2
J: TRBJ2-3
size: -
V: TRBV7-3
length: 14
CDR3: CASSPGLVVDTQYF
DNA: TGTGCCAGCAGCCCGGGACTAGTGGTCGATACGCAGTATTTT

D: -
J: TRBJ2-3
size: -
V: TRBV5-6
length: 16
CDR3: CASSLGPRGGTDTQYF
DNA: TGTGCCAGCAGCTTGGGTCCCAGGGGGGGGACAGATACGCAGTATTTT

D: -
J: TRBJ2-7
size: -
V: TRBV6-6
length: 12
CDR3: CASSSQSYEQYF
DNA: TGTGCCAGCAGTTCCCAATCCTACGAGCAGTACTTC